This TCR beta chain emerged from a study of cytomegalovirus exposure and HLA in healthy donors. Vbeta (60) and Jbeta (13) primers were used in the PCR. This table comes from immunoSEQ multiplex PCR, and its TCRdb copy is limited to in-frame clones, with some not included. Among tens of thousands of clones listed, approximately 75% were seen once. CDR1 is SGHDT, CDR2 YYEEEE, per germline. The V and J ends lost 4 bases and 0 bases respectively, with 11 bases between them. The CDR3 totals 15 residues. Those who donated were healthy bone marrow donors. Sequencing used PBMCs. This chain connects TRBV5-6 to TRBJ1-3; unclear D gene. This TCR was sampled from a woman aged 40 to 49 in good health and CMV-seropositive. CDR3 residues: CASSQEGFSGNTIYF. The CDR3 DNA reads as TGTGCCAGCAGCCAGGAGGGCTTCTCTGGAAACACCATATATTTT.